The 20 T cell receptor beta chains listed next were all sequenced from one sample in a study of CD8 T cells in ankylosing spondylitis. Study-wide results and caveats: One TCR beta motif, made up of about 8 highly homologous variants, appeared characteristic of ankylosing spondylitis blood.

Via MiXCR, TCRdb re-called the 5' RACE reads, giving one row per CDR3 protein. The sample contains around 440,000 distinct CDR3 sequences, roughly 18% of which appear only once. Their antigens remain unidentified. Sequencing input: blood, either unsorted or a sorted T cell fraction (not recorded which). Receptors were obtained from a male donor with ankylosing spondylitis.

This clonotype has a single count. The J gene is TRBJ2-7, the V gene TRBV28, with 11 bases identical to TRBD2. Trimming took 7 bases from V and 3 from J; bases not matched to a gene: 8. The CDR3 has 15 residues. Germline V gene lookup returns CDR1 MDHEN and CDR2 SYDVKM. The CDR3 DNA reads as TGTGCCAGCACCCAACTAGCGGGAGAATTCTACGAGCAGTACTTC. Translation gives CASTQLAGEFYEQYF.

This clonotype was seen a handful of times. This chain joins TRBV20-1 and TRBJ1-1; no definite D call. The CDR3 loop spans 12 amino acids. Germline V gene lookup returns CDR1 DFQATT and CDR2 SNEGSKA (reference sequence). Between the trimmed V and J ends, which lost 5 bases and 6 bases, there was a span of 13 bases. The CDR3 coding sequence is TGCAGTGCTCCCGTGACTGACGCTGAAGCTTTCTTT. This gives the protein CSAPVTDAEAFF.

This clonotype was seen a single time. The chain uses TRBV7-9 and TRBJ2-1; D possibly uses TRBD1 or TRBD2 (5 bases each). The CDR3 totals 15 residues. Trimming cost V 5 bases and J 4 bases, with 15 bases left between them. The germline V gene encodes CDR1 SEHNR and CDR2 FQNEAQ (reference sequence). CDR3 coding DNA: TGTGCCAGCAGCCGGGGCTTGGACTTTTACAATGAGCAGTTCTTC. This sequence encodes CASSRGLDFYNEQFF.

This clonotype has only a few counts. V and J are TRBV29-1 and TRBJ2-1; D is perhaps TRBD1 (5 bases). The CDR3 has 15 amino acids. Germline V CDR1 and CDR2: SQVTM, ANQGSEA. V was clipped by 2 bases and J by 4 bases, with 15 bases between them. The CDR3 region is CSVERDSGLYNEQFF. DNA for the CDR3: TGCAGCGTTGAACGCGACAGTGGCCTTTACAATGAGCAGTTCTTC.

This clonotype was seen ten or more times. This chain links TRBV4-2 with TRBJ2-2, with D hard to call. The CDR3 extends over 15 amino acids. The ends were cut back, 3 bases at V and 1 base at J, with 9 bases in the middle. Looked up from germline, CDR1 is LGHNA and CDR2 is YNFKEQ. CDR3 region: CASSQILGNTGELFF. CDR3 in DNA: TGTGCCAGCAGCCAGATACTCGGGAACACCGGGGAGCTGTTTTTT.

This clonotype was seen repeatedly, ten times or more. The chain has TRBV5-1 and TRBJ2-2, with TRBD2 matching 10 bases. V lost 4 bases, J lost 1 base, and 4 bases stayed unmatched. Germline V gene lookup returns CDR1 SGHRS and CDR2 YFSETQ. This CDR3 is built from 16 residues. The CDR3 nucleotides read TGCGCCAGCAGCCAGAGGACTAGCGGGAACACCGGGGAGCTGTTTTTT. It codes for CASSQRTSGNTGELFF.

V is TRBV14 and J is TRBJ1-1; tentative D call: TRBD1 (5 bases). With 4 bases removed from V and 7 bases from J, the gap between germline ends came to 16 bases. CDR3 size: 14 residues. The germline V gene encodes CDR1 SGHDN and CDR2 FVKESK. CDR3 coding DNA: TGTGCCAGCAGCCCCACGGGACGCAACCTTGAAGCTTTCTTT. Encoded protein: CASSPTGRNLEAFF.

This clonotype has more than one count but fewer than ten. The chain uses TRBV6-2 or TRBV6-3 and TRBJ2-1; 8 nucleotides align to TRBD2. The CDR3 has 16 residues. J was trimmed by 3 bases and V by 5 bases; bases with no gene match: 9. The germline gives CDR1 MNHEY, CDR2 SVGEGT. In DNA form, the CDR3 reads TGTGCCAGCAGTCCACTAGGCAGCGGGGGCTACAATGAGCAGTTCTTC. It codes for CASSPLGSGGYNEQFF.

This clonotype has only a few counts. J is TRBJ1-1 and V is TRBV6-5, with D maybe TRBD1 (5 bases). CDR3 length: 14 amino acids. V was cut by 3 bases and J by 1 base, with 9 bases left in between. The V gene's germline CDR1 is MNHEY and CDR2 SVGAGI. CDR3 DNA: TGTGCCAGCAGTTATTTCGACAGGAACACTGAAGCTTTCTTT. Protein product: CASSYFDRNTEAFF.

The table lists this clonotype with a few counts. This chain connects TRBV7-6 to TRBJ1-4; 9 nucleotides align to TRBD1. V shed 5 bases and J 12 bases; nucleotides not matched to a gene: 7. In germline, CDR1 is SGHVS, CDR2 FNYEAQ. This CDR3 region has 13 residues. CDR3 coding DNA: TGTGCCAGCAGCCAAGGACAGGGGTTGGAACTGTTTTTT. Its protein is CASSQGQGLELFF.

The rearrangement uses TRBV14 and TRBJ2-3, with TRBD1 identical over 7 bases. This CDR3 is 14 amino acids long. Germline V gives CDR1 SGHDN, CDR2 FVKESK. J lost 5 bases, V lost 3 bases, and 5 bases had no gene match. CDR3 protein: CASSHGQELDTQYF. The CDR3 DNA reads as TGTGCCAGCAGCCACGGACAGGAATTAGATACGCAGTATTTT.

This clonotype was observed at least ten times. J is TRBJ2-3 and V is TRBV4-2; a weak D match, TRBD2 (7 bases). Germline CDR1 is LGHNA and CDR2 is YNFKEQ. This CDR3 is 17 amino acids long. The V gene lost 3 bases and the J gene lost 6 bases, with 22 bases spanning the gap. The CDR3 is CASSHTGGGLAADTQYF. The CDR3 DNA is TGTGCCAGCAGCCATACTGGAGGGGGTCTAGCGGCGGATACGCAGTATTTT.

This clonotype was found a few times. The V call is TRBV5-1, the J call TRBJ2-1; D unresolved. The CDR3 loop spans 14 amino acids. CDR1 SGHRS and CDR2 YFSETQ come from the germline V gene. V shed 4 bases and J shed 9 bases, with 17 bases lying between them. The CDR3 DNA is TGCGCCAGCAGCCGCCTTTCCACGGGTGGTGAGCAGTTCTTC. It encodes CASSRLSTGGEQFF.

J is TRBJ2-2 and V is TRBV3-1, with 12 bases identical to TRBD2. With V trimmed by 1 base and J by 1 base, 4 bases remained unmatched. Germline CDR1 LGHDT, CDR2 YNNKEL (reference sequence). This CDR3 spans 18 amino acids. The CDR3 protein is CASSQATSGGRNTGELFF. The CDR3 DNA sequence: TGTGCCAGCAGCCAAGCCACTAGCGGGGGGCGGAACACCGGGGAGCTGTTTTTT.

The table lists this clonotype with a few counts. The chain recombines TRBV6-5 with TRBJ2-2, with D possibly called TRBD1 or TRBD2 (5 bases each). The CDR3 covers 16 residues. The ends were cut back, 0 bases at V and 1 base at J, with 9 bases in the middle. Germline V gene sequence: CDR1 MNHEY, CDR2 SVGAGI. CDR3 region: CASSYSGVGNTGELFF. In DNA form, the CDR3 reads TGTGCCAGCAGTTACTCGGGGGTCGGGAACACCGGGGAGCTGTTTTTT.

The V gene is TRBV15, the J gene TRBJ1-5, with 7 bases that match TRBD1. Germline CDR1 and CDR2: LNHNV and YYDKDF (reference sequence). This CDR3 contains 17 residues. J gave up 2 bases and V 1 base, and 8 bases lay outside the gene matches. CDR3 protein: CATSRGDSPGGNQPQHF. In DNA form, the CDR3 reads TGTGCCACCAGCAGAGGGGACAGTCCTGGGGGCAATCAGCCCCAGCATTTT. Variable domain in full (rest from reference TRBV15 and TRBJ1-5): DAMVIQNPRYQVTQFGKPVTLSCSQTLNHNVMYWYQQKSSQAPKLLFHYYDKDFNNEADTPDNFQSRRPNTSFCFLDIRSPGLGDTAMYLCATSRGDSPGGNQPQHFGDGTRLSIL.

This clonotype was detected many times. The rearrangement links TRBV5-1 to TRBJ1-1, with TRBD1 matching 7 bases. Germline V gene data show CDR1 as SGHRS and CDR2 as YFSETQ. V shed 7 bases, J shed 4 bases, and the junction held 4 bases outside the gene matches. The length of the CDR3 is 12 residues. The DNA for the CDR3 is TGCGCCAGCCGATCAGGGGGCACTGAAGCTTTCTTT. This translates into CASRSGGTEAFF.

The gene calls are TRBV7-9 and TRBJ2-3; 8 bases match TRBD1. This CDR3 comprises 14 residues. J was trimmed by 11 bases and V by 1 base; bases with no gene match: 8. From germline, CDR1 is SEHNR and CDR2 FQNEAQ (reference sequence). The CDR3 DNA reads as TGTGCCAGCAGCTTAGAGGACAGGGCCATCGGGCAGTATTTT. It codes for CASSLEDRAIGQYF. The entire variable domain, with the rest obtained from reference TRBV7-9 and TRBJ2-3, is as follows: DTGVSQNPRHKITKRGQNVTFRCDPISEHNRLYWYRQTLGQGPEFLTYFQNEAQLEKSRLLSDRFSAERPKGSFSTLEIQRTEQGDSAMYLCASSLEDRAIGQYFGPGTRLTVL.

This chain connects TRBV3-1 to TRBJ2-7, with D hard to call. Germline V gene lookup returns CDR1 LGHDT and CDR2 YNNKEL (reference sequence). There are 15 residues in the CDR3. V lost 1 base and J 3 bases, leaving 13 bases between the germline ends. The DNA for the CDR3 is TGTGCCAGCAGCCAAGCTGCGGCTACGGGCTACGAGCAGTACTTC. It specifies CASSQAAATGYEQYF.

This clonotype has at least ten counts. The chain combines TRBV7-9 with TRBJ1-1, with 12 bases identical to TRBD1. The CDR3 sequence is 14 residues long. Germline CDR1 is SEHNR and CDR2 is FQNEAQ (reference sequence). V shed 5 bases, J shed 11 bases, and the junction held 9 bases outside the gene matches. The CDR3 region has the DNA TGTGCCAGCAGCCTAACCGGGACAGGGGGCCGGGCTTTCTTT. This codes for CASSLTGTGGRAFF.